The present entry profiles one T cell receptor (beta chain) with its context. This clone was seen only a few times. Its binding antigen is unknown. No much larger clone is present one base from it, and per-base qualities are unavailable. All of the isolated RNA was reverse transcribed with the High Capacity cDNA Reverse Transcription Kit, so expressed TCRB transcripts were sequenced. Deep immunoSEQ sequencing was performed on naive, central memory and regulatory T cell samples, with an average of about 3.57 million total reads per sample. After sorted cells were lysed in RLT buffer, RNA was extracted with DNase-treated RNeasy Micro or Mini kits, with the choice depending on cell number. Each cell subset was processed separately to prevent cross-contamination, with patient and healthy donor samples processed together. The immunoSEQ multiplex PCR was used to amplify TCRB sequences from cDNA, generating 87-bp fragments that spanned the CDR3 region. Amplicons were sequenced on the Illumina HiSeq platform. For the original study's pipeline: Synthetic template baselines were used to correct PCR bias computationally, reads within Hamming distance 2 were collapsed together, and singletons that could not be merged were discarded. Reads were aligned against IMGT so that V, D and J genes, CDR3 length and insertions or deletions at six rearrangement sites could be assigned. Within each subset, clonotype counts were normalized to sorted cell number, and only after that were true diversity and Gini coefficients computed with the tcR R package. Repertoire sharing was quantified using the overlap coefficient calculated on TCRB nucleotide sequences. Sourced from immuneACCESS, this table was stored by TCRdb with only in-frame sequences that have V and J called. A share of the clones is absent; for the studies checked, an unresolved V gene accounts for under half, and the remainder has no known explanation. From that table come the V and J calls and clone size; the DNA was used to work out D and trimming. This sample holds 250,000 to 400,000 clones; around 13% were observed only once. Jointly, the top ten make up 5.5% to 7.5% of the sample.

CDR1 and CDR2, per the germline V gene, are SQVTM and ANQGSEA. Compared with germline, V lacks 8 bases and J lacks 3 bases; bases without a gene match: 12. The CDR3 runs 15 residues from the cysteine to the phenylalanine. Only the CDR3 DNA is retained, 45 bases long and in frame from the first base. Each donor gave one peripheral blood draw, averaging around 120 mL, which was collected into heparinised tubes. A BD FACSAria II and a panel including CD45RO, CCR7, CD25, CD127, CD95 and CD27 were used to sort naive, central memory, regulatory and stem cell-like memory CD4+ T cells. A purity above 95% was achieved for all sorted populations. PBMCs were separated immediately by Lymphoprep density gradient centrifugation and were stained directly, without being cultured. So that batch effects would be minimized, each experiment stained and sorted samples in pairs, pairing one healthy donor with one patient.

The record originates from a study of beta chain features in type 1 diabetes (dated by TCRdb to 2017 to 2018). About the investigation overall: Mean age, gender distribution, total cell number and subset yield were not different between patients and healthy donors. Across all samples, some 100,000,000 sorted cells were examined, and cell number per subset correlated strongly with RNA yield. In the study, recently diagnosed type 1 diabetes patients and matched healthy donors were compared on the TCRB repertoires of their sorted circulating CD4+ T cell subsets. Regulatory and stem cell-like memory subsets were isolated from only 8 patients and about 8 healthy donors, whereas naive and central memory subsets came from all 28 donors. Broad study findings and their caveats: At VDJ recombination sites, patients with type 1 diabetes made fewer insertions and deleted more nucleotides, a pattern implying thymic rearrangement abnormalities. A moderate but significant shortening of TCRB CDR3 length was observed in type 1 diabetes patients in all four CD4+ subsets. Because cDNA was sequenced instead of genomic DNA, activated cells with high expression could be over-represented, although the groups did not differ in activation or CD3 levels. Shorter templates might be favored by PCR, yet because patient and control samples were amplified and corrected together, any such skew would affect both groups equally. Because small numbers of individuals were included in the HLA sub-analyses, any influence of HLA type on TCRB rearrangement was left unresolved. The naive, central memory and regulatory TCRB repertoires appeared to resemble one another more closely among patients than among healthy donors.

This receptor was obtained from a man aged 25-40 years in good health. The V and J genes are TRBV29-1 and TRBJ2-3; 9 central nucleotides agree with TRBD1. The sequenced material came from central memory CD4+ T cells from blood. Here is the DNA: TGCAGCACCACCGCACAGGGGGCAAGTACAGATACGCAGTATTTT. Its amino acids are CSTTAQGASTDTQYF.